This T cell receptor beta chain is drawn from a study of monozygotic twins with inflammatory bowel disease. Unsorted whole blood yielded the total RNA, with T cells left unselected. UMIs that included a 6-nucleotide sample barcode were added by template switching, which took place during cDNA synthesis. With the 5' RACE reads reprocessed, TCRdb shows one record per CDR3 protein and no DNA. This sample's clone table lists more than 300,000 distinct CDR3 sequences. Of note for this clonotype: Its matching antigen is unknown.

Study-level results: The analysis yielded no support for one strong signal or clonotype associated with IBD.

The sequenced sample consisted of blood. This TCR was sampled from a human donor with ulcerative colitis or Crohn's disease, or a healthy co-twin of an affected twin (not recorded which).

CDR3 amino acids: CSGVRGQVYNSPLHF. The J gene is TRBJ1-6, the V gene TRBV20-1; with no DNA, the TCRdb D assignment of TRBD1 cannot be verified. CDR1 is DFQATT and CDR2 is SNEGSKA in the germline V gene (reference sequence). This CDR3 has 15 amino acids.